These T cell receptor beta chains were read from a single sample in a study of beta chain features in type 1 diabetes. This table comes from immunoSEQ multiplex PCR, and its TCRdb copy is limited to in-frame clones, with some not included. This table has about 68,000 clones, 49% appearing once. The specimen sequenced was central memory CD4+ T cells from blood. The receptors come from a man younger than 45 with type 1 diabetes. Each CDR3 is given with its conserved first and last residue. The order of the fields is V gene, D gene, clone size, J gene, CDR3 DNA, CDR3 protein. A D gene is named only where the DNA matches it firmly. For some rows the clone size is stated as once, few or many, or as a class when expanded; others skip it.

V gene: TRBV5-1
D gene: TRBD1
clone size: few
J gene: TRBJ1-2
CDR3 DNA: TGCGCCAGCAGCTCCGCAGGGGGAATCGGGAATGGCTACACCTTC
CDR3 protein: CASSSAGGIGNGYTF

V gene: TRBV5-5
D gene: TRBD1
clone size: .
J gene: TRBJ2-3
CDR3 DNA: TGTGCCAGCAGCTTGGCTCGCACGACAGGGGGCACAGATACGCAGTATTTT
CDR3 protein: CASSLARTTGGTDTQYF

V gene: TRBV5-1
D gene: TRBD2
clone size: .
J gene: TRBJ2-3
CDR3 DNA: TGCGCCAGCAGCTTTGACGGGGGGACAGATACGCAGTATTTT
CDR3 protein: CASSFDGGTDTQYF

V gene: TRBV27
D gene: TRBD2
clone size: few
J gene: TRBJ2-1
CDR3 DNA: TGTGCCAGCAGTCCCTGGACTAGCGGGGTGTACAATGAGCAGTTCTTC
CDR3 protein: CASSPWTSGVYNEQFF

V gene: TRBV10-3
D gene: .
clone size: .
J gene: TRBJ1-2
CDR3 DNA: TGTGCCATCAATGGGCAGGGGTATAACTATGGCTACACCTTC
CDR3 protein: CAINGQGYNYGYTF

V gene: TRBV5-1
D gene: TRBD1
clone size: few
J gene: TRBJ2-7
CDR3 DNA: TGCGCCAGCAGCCTCCGGACAGGGACCATCGAGCAGTACTTC
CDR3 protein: CASSLRTGTIEQYF

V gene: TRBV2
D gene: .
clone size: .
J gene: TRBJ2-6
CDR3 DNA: TGTGCCAGCAGTGAGACAGGCGACTCTGGGGCCAACGTCCTGACTTTC
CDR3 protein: CASSETGDSGANVLTF

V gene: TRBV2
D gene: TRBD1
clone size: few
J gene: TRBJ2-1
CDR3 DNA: TGTGCCAGCAGTGAAGGAAGGGGGCGTCGGGAGCAGTTCTTC
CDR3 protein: CASSEGRGRREQFF

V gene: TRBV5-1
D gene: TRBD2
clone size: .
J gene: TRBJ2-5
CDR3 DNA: TGCGCCAGCAGCCCCGCGGTGGTAGCGGGAGGGAGAGAGACCCAGTACTTC
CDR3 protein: CASSPAVVAGGRETQYF

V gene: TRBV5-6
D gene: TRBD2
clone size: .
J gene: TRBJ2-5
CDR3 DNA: TGTGCCAGCAGCGGATCAGGAGCGGGAAGAGAGACCCAGTACTTC
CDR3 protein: CASSGSGAGRETQYF

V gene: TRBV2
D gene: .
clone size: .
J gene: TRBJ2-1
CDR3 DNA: TGTGCTCCAGCAAAGCCTAGATACAATGAGCAGTTCTTC
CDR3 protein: CAPAKPRYNEQFF

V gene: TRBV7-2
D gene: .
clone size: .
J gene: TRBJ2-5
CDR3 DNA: TGTGCCAGCAGCTTCCAAGGCGGGGAGACCCAGTACTTC
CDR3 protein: CASSFQGGETQYF

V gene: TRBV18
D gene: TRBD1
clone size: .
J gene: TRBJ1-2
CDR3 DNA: TGTGCCAGCTCACTGGGACAGGGGGTTGGCTACACCTTC
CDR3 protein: CASSLGQGVGYTF

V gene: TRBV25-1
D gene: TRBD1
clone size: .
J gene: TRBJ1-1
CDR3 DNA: TGTGCCAGCAGTGAATACGGGACAGGGGGCACTGAAGCTTTCTTT
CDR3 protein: CASSEYGTGGTEAFF

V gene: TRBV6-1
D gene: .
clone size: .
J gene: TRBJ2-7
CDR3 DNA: TGTGCCAGCAGTGAGGCAGATTCCTACGAGCAGTACTTC
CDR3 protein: CASSEADSYEQYF

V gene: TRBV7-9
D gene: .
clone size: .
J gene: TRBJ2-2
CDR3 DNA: TGTGCCAGCAGCTTAGCCGTTCCCGGGGAGCTGTTTTTT
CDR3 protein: CASSLAVPGELFF

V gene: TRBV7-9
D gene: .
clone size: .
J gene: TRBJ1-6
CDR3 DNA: TGTGCCAGCAGCCGCACCGGGGGGGCTTCACCCCTCCACTTT
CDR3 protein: CASSRTGGASPLHF

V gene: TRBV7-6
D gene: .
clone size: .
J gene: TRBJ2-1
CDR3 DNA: TGTGCCAGCAGCTTAATAGGGCTAGCAGCGAATGAGCAGTTCTTC
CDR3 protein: CASSLIGLAANEQFF

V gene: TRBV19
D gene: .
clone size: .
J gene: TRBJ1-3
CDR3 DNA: TGTGCCAGTAGTATAGACCCCTCGGGAGGAAACACCATATATTTT
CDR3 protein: CASSIDPSGGNTIYF

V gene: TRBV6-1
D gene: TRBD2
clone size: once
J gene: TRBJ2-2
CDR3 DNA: TGTGCCAGCAGTGAACGACTAGCGGGGAACACCGGGGAGCTGTTTTTT
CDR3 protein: CASSERLAGNTGELFF

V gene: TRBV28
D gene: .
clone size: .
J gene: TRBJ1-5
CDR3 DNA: TGTGCCAGCAGTCCCCCGGGGAGGAGCAATCAGCCCCAGCATTTT
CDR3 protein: CASSPPGRSNQPQHF

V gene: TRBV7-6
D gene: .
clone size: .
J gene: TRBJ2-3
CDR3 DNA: TGTGCCAGCAGCCCGCAGAGGTTAGATACGCAGTATTTT
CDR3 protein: CASSPQRLDTQYF

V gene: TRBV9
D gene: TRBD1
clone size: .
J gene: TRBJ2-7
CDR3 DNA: TGTGCCAGCAGCGTTCGACAGGGCAGTCCCTACGAGCAGTACTTC
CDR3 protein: CASSVRQGSPYEQYF

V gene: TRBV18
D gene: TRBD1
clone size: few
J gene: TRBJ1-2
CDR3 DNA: TGTGCCAGCTCCCCGGGACAGACCGGCTACACCTTC
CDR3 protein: CASSPGQTGYTF

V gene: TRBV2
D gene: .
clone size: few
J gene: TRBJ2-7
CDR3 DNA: TGTGCCAGCAGTGGAGGCCGGAGCGGGCGAACCTACGAGCAGTACTTC
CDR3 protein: CASSGGRSGRTYEQYF

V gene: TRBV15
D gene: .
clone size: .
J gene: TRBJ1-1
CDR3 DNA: TGTGCCACGGGCGGGGCGTTAACTGAAGCTTTCTTT
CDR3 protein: CATGGALTEAFF

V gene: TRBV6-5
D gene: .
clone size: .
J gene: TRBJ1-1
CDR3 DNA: TGTGCCAGCAGGCCCACAGGGTACAACACTGAAGCTTTCTTT
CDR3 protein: CASRPTGYNTEAFF

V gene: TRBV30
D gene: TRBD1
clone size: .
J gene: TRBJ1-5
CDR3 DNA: TGTGCCTGGGGGACAGGGGATTCCAATCAGCCCCAGCATTTT
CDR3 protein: CAWGTGDSNQPQHF

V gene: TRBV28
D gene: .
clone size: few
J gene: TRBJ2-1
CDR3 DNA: TGTGCCAGCAGTACTCCCGACAGATCATACAATGAGCAGTTCTTC
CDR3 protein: CASSTPDRSYNEQFF

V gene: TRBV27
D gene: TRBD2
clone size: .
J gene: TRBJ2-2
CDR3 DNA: TGTGCCAGCAGTTTGGGGGGGGGTTGGCCCGGGGAGCTGTTTTTT
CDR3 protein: CASSLGGGWPGELFF

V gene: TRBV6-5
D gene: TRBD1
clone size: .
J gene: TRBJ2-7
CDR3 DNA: TGTGCCAGCAGCAGGGACAGGGGGCATGAGCAGTACTTC
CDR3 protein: CASSRDRGHEQYF

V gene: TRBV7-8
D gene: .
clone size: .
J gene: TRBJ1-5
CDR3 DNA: TGTGCCAGCAGCTTAGAAGTAAGCCAGCCCCAGCATTTT
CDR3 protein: CASSLEVSQPQHF

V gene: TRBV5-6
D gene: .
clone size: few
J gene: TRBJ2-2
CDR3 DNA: TGTGCCAGCCTAACCCTGGACCACCCGCGGGCCGGGGAGCTGTTTTTT
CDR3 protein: CASLTLDHPRAGELFF

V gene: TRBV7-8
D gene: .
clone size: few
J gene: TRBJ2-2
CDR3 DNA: TGTGCCAGCAGCTTATTTGGGTCCGCAGGGAACACCGGGGAGCTGTTTTTT
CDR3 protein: CASSLFGSAGNTGELFF

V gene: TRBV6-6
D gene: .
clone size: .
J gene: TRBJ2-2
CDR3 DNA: TGTGCCAGCAGTACATTAAAAAACACCGGGGAGCTGTTTTTT
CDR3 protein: CASSTLKNTGELFF

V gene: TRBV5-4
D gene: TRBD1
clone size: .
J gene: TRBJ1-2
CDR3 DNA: TGTGCCAGCAGCCCGGCAATGCAGGGGGTGAATGGCTACACCTTC
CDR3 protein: CASSPAMQGVNGYTF

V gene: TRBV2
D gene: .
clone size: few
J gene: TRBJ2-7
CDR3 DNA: TGTGCCAGCAGCACGACAGGATCCAACGAGCAGTACTTC
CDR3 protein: CASSTTGSNEQYF

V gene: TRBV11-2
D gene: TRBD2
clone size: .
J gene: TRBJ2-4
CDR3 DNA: TGTGCCAGCAGCTTAGAAGTAGCGGGAGAGGCCAAAAACATTCAGTACTTC
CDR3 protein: CASSLEVAGEAKNIQYF

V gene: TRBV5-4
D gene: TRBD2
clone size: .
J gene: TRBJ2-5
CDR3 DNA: TGTGCCAGCAGCCCGACCGGGACTAGCGGGAGCCCCCAGTACTTC
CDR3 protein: CASSPTGTSGSPQYF

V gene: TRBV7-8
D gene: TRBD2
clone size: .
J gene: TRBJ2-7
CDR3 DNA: TGTGCCAGCAGCGCCCATCGGCTAGCGGGAGGGCCTGGGGACGAGCAGTACTTC
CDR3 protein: CASSAHRLAGGPGDEQYF

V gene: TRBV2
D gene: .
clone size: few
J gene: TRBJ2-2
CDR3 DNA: TGTGCCAGCAGGCCTGCTTCGACTAACACCGGGGAGCTGTTTTTT
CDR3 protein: CASRPASTNTGELFF

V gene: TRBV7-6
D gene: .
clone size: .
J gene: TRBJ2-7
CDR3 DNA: TGTGCCAGCAGCTTCCTTGCCGACAGAGCCACCTACGAGCAGTACTTC
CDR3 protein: CASSFLADRATYEQYF

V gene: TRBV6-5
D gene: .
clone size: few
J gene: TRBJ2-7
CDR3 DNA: TGTGCCAGCAGGACTATAGCGGTTAGCTCCTACGAGCAGTACTTC
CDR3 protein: CASRTIAVSSYEQYF

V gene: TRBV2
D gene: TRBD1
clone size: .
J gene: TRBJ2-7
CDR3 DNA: TGTGCCAGCAGTGCCCACCCGGGACAGGGACCCTACGAGCAGTACTTC
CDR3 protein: CASSAHPGQGPYEQYF

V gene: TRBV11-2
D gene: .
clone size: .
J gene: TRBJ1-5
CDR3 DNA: TGTGCCAGCAGCTTGGGGCAGCACCAGCCCCAGCATTTT
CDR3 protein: CASSLGQHQPQHF

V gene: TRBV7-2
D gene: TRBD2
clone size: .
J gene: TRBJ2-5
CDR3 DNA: TGTGCCAGCAGACAATTTGGGACTAGCGGGAGAGGGACCCAGTACTTC
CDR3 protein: CASRQFGTSGRGTQYF

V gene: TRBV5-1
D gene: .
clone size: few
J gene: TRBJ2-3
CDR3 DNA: TGCGCCAGCAGCTGGCCCACAGATACGCAGTATTTT
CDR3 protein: CASSWPTDTQYF

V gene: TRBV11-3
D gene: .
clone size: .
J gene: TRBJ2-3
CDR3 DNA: TGTGCCAGCAGCCCAGGGTATTTGGGGGCCTACACAGATACGCAGTATTTT
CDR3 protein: CASSPGYLGAYTDTQYF

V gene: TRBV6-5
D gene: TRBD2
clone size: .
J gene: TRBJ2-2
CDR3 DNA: TGTGCCAGCAGAAGCGGGGGGAACACCGGGGAGCTGTTTTTT
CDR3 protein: CASRSGGNTGELFF

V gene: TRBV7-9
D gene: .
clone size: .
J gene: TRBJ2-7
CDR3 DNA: TGTGCCAGCGGCAGGGACAATTACTACGAGCAGTACTTC
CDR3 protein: CASGRDNYYEQYF

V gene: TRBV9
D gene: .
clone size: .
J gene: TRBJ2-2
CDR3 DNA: TGTGCCAGCAGCGTAGTAGGTCAGGTAGGAGGCGGGGAGCTGTTTTTT
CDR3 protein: CASSVVGQVGGGELFF

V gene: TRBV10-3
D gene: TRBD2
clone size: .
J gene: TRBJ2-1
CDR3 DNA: TGTGCCATCAGTGAGGCTAGCGGGAGGGCCGGACTCTTC
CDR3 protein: CAISEASGRAGLF

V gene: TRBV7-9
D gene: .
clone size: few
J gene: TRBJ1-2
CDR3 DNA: TGTGCCAGCAGCTCACAGGTATCGAGTATCTATGGCTACACCTTC
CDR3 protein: CASSSQVSSIYGYTF